The 8 T cell receptor beta chains reported below all come from one sample, sequenced in a study of blood T cell repertoires in COVID-19. Only in-frame clones appear in the TCRdb table, and some are missing; sequencing was by immunoSEQ multiplex PCR. The table lists some 100,000 clones, 85% to 90% of them singletons. Sequencing was done on a sample of peripheral blood. These TCRs come from a man in his forties or fifties with COVID-19, enrolled during active disease.

The V call is TRBV5-6, the J call TRBJ1-2; TRBD1 matches at 9 bases. From germline, CDR1 is SGHDT and CDR2 YYEEEE. The length of the CDR3 is 14 residues. V lost 1 base, J lost 8 bases, and 6 bases stayed unmatched. As DNA, the CDR3 is TGTGCCAGCAGCTTGCCGGGACAGGGAACAGGCTACACCTTC. Its protein product is CASSLPGQGTGYTF.

V is TRBV7-8 and J is TRBJ1-2; possible D gene TRBD1, 5 bases. The germline gives CDR1 SGHVS, CDR2 FQNEAQ. The CDR3 is made up of 15 amino acids. The V gene lost 4 bases and the J gene lost 4 bases, with 16 bases spanning the gap. CDR3 residues: CASSYQAQGPYGYTF. The CDR3 DNA sequence: TGTGCCAGCAGCTATCAGGCCCAGGGTCCCTATGGCTACACCTTC.

The chain employs TRBV20-1 and TRBJ1-2; D gene ambiguous. V lost 0 bases, J lost 10 bases, and 9 bases lay in between. The CDR3 totals 11 residues. CDR1 is DFQATT, CDR2 SNEGSKA, per germline (reference sequence). CDR3 residues: CSARDLGPYTF. As DNA, the CDR3 is TGCAGTGCTAGAGATCTGGGCCCCTACACCTTC.

The V call is TRBV18, the J call TRBJ2-1; D is undetermined. Germline CDR1 and CDR2: KGHSH and LQKENI. V was trimmed by 3 bases and J by 6 bases, leaving 6 bases between them. This CDR3 has 12 residues. The chain's CDR3 is CASSPSRNEQFF. The CDR3, as DNA: TGTGCCAGCTCACCCTCCCGCAATGAGCAGTTCTTC. Based on the CDR3 plus reference TRBV18 and TRBJ2-1, the full variable domain is NAGVMQNPRHLVRRRGQEARLRCSPMKGHSHVYWYRQLPEEGLKFMVYLQKENIIDESGMPKERFSAEFPKEGPSILRIQQVVRGDSAAYFCASSPSRNEQFFGPGTRLTVL.

V and J are TRBV30 and TRBJ2-2; 13 positions agree with TRBD2. The ends lost 4 bases at V and 5 bases at J; junction bases unmatched: 7. CDR1 GTSNPN and CDR2 SVGIG come from the germline V gene (reference sequence). The CDR3 is made up of 16 amino acids. CDR3 sequence (DNA): TGTGCCTGGAATGGACTAGCGGGGGCCCAAACCGGGGAGCTGTTTTTT. Amino acid sequence: CAWNGLAGAQTGELFF.

The sample holds one count of this clone. The gene calls are TRBV11-2 and TRBJ1-6; unclear D gene. The length of the CDR3 is 13 residues. Germline V gene data show CDR1 as SGHAT and CDR2 as FQNNGV. The germline V and J ends were trimmed by 0 bases and 9 bases, with 6 bases remaining between them. The CDR3 nucleotides read TGTGCCAGCAGCTTAGACTTTTCTTCACCCCTCCACTTT. Protein product: CASSLDFSSPLHF. Full variable domain (remainder filled in from reference TRBV11-2 and TRBJ1-6): EAGVAQSPRYKIIEKRQSVAFWCNPISGHATLYWYQQILGQGPKLLIQFQNNGVVDDSQLPKDRFSAERLKGVDSTLKIQPAKLEDSAVYLCASSLDFSSPLHFGNGTRLTVT.

The DNA for the CDR3 is TGTGCCACGCGGTCCGGGAACTACGAGCAGTACTTC. Its protein product is CATRSGNYEQYF. The gene calls are TRBV7-9 and TRBJ2-7; a possible D gene is TRBD2 (5 bases). CDR3 length equals 12 residues. Germline loops: CDR1 SEHNR, CDR2 FQNEAQ (reference sequence). V dropped 10 bases and J dropped 3 bases, with 13 bases sitting between them.

V and J are TRBV30 and TRBJ1-1; tentatively, D is TRBD1 (5 bases). V gave up 7 bases and J gave up 11 bases, with 17 bases separating them. Germline V gene sequence: CDR1 GTSNPN, CDR2 SVGIG (reference sequence). CDR3 length: 11 residues. In DNA form, the CDR3 reads TGTGCCTACAGGTATTCGGCATTTGCTTTCTTT. Translated: CAYRYSAFAFF.